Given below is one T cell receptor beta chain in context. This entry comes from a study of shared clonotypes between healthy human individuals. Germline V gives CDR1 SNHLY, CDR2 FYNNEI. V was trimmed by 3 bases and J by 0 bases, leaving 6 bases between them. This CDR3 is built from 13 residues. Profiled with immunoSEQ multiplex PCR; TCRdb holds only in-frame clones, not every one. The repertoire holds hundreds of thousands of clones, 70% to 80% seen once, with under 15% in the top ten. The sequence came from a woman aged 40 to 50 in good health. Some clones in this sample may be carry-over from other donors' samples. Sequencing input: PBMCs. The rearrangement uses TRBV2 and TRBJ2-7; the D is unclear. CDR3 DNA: TGTGCCAGCAGTGACGGGCTCTCCTACGAGCAGTACTTC. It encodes CASSDGLSYEQYF.